These 18 T cell receptor beta chains were sequenced from one sample in a study of cytomegalovirus exposure and HLA in healthy donors. The table came from immunoSEQ multiplex PCR; TCRdb's copy has only in-frame clones and leaves some out. The sample gives a few hundred thousand clones, about 90% of which show up once; approximately 3% is in the top ten. Source material: PBMCs. The receptors originated from a woman aged 25 to 39 in good health and CMV-seronegative.

V gene TRBV7-6 combines with J gene TRBJ2-1; maybe TRBD2 (5 bases). V was cut by 3 bases and J by 8 bases, with 8 bases left in between. Germline CDR1 reads SGHVS; CDR2 reads FNYEAQ. The length of the CDR3 is 12 residues. CDR3 DNA sequence: TGTGCCAGCAGCTTTCGGGATTATGAGCAGTTCTTC. Amino acid sequence: CASSFRDYEQFF.

A few counts support this clone. The chain is built from TRBV7-8 and TRBJ1-2; D remains unclear. This CDR3 has 13 residues. Trimming shortened V by 7 bases and J by 8 bases, and 17 bases separated the two germline ends. Germline-derived CDR1 and CDR2 are SGHVS and FQNEAQ. CDR3 nucleotides: TGTGCCAGCAATGGGATGGGGATCGGAGGCTACACCTTC. Protein: CASNGMGIGGYTF.

The chain links TRBV28 to TRBJ2-7, with D unresolved. Germline assignment: CDR1 MDHEN and CDR2 SYDVKM. V gave up 3 bases and J gave up 0 bases, with 9 bases separating them. This CDR3 region has 14 residues. The DNA of the CDR3 is TGTGCCAGCAGTTTGGTGGGGTTCTCCTACGAGCAGTACTTC. It is translated as CASSLVGFSYEQYF.

At least ten counts were recorded for this clone. The rearrangement joins TRBV9 to TRBJ2-7; TRBD2 aligns across 9 bases. Germline V CDR1 and CDR2: SGDLS, YYNGEE. This CDR3 region has 13 residues. Trimming removed 2 bases from V and 6 bases from J; junction bases left unmatched: 3. The CDR3 DNA follows: TGTGCCAGCAGCGTGGGGACTAGCACCGAGCAGTACTTC. Encoded protein: CASSVGTSTEQYF. The variable domain in full, with the rest retrieved from reference TRBV9 and TRBJ2-7, is DSGVTQTPKHLITATGQRVTLRCSPRSGDLSVYWYQQSLDQGLQFLIQYYNGEERAKGNILERFSAQQFPDLHSELNLSSLELGDSALYFCASSVGTSTEQYFGPGTRLTVT.

This chain uses TRBV27 with TRBJ2-2; D is perhaps TRBD2 (5 bases). This CDR3 is built from 16 residues. Looked up from germline, CDR1 is MNHEY and CDR2 is SMNVEV (reference sequence). V lost 4 bases, J lost 0 bases, and 12 bases lay in between. The CDR3 here is CASSSAGSANTGELFF. The CDR3 DNA is TGTGCCAGCAGTTCGGCGGGCTCGGCGAACACCGGGGAGCTGTTTTTT.

The V gene is TRBV6-6, the J gene TRBJ2-7, with D unresolved. The CDR3 extends over 14 amino acids. Trimming took off 0 bases at V and 2 bases at J, with 8 bases between the two ends. The germline gives CDR1 MNHNY, CDR2 SVGAGI (reference sequence). CDR3 nucleotides: TGTGCCAGCAGTTACTCGGGTCAGACCTACGAGCAGTACTTC. Translating gives CASSYSGQTYEQYF.

This chain connects TRBV2 to TRBJ2-6, with unresolved D. Germline V gene data show CDR1 as SNHLY and CDR2 as FYNNEI. CDR3 size: 15 residues. The V end lost 5 bases, the J end lost 0 bases, and 8 bases lay between the germline ends. The CDR3, as DNA: TGTGCCAGCAGTCCAATGAGCTCTGGGGCCAACGTCCTGACTTTC. Amino acid sequence: CASSPMSSGANVLTF.

The chain carries TRBV4-1 and TRBJ2-3; weak D call: TRBD2 (5 bases). V dropped 6 bases and J dropped 1 base, with 17 bases sitting between them. This CDR3 is 16 amino acids long. Germline V gene data show CDR1 as MGHRA and CDR2 as YSYEKL. The CDR3 reads CASRSFGEKRTDTQYF. The DNA of the CDR3 is TGCGCCAGCAGATCTTTCGGGGAGAAACGCACAGATACGCAGTATTTT.

This chain uses TRBV5-1 with TRBJ2-3; D is ambiguous. Germline assignment: CDR1 SGHRS and CDR2 YFSETQ. V lost 0 bases and J 2 bases, leaving 7 bases between the germline ends. There are 14 residues in the CDR3. CDR3 sequence reads: CASSLGLATDTQYF. CDR3 sequence (DNA): TGCGCCAGCAGCTTGGGTTTAGCCACAGATACGCAGTATTTT.

This clone was detected a few times. The chain recombines TRBV18 with TRBJ2-7, with TRBD1 identical over 8 bases. V dropped 5 bases and J dropped 0; count of bases not matched to a gene: 3. Germline V gives CDR1 KGHSH, CDR2 LQKENI. CDR3 length: 14 residues. CDR3: CASSRTGPSYEQYF. DNA of the CDR3: TGTGCCAGCTCAAGGACAGGGCCCTCCTACGAGCAGTACTTC.

The DNA of the CDR3 is TGCGCCAGCAGCCAATACACACACAGGGGGCGCGACACCGGGGAGCTGTTTTTT. Translation gives CASSQYTHRGRDTGELFF. The chain joins TRBV4-1 to TRBJ2-2, with TRBD1 matching over 9 bases. There are 18 residues in the CDR3. Germline V CDR1 and CDR2: MGHRA, YSYEKL. Losses at the gene ends were 2 bases for V and 3 bases for J; bases not matched to a gene: 10.

About this clone itself: Additional DNA sequences in this sample encode the identical CDR3. The chain has TRBV27 and TRBJ1-1, with a tentative D call TRBD1 (5 bases). Germline V CDR1 and CDR2: MNHEY, SMNVEV (reference sequence). Trimming removed 2 bases at V and 0 bases at J, with 10 bases between. There are 15 residues in the CDR3. The CDR3 is CASSLGGGVNTEAFF. The CDR3 DNA reads as TGTGCCAGCAGTTTAGGGGGTGGCGTGAACACTGAAGCTTTCTTT.

The chain links TRBV21-1 to TRBJ1-1. TRBV21-1 is listed as a pseudogene. The CDR3 has 15 amino acids. Here the CDR3 DNA reads TGTGCCAGCAGCAAAGCTTACGGTGGGAACACTGAAGCTTTCTTT. It translates to CASSKAYGGNTEAFF.

This chain connects TRBV4-1 to TRBJ2-5; tentatively, D is TRBD1 (5 bases). Germline CDR1 MGHRA, CDR2 YSYEKL. The CDR3 runs 14 residues. The V end was cut by 6 bases, the J end by 4 bases, with 15 bases between. The CDR3: CASSSADNGETQYF. The DNA for the CDR3 is TGCGCCAGCAGTTCCGCGGACAACGGAGAGACCCAGTACTTC.

The chain uses TRBV11-3 and TRBJ2-7; 7 nucleotides align to TRBD1. Losses at the gene ends were 6 bases for V and 3 bases for J; bases not matched to a gene: 8. Looked up from germline, CDR1 is SGHNT and CDR2 is YENEEA. The CDR3 contains 14 residues. The CDR3 bases are TGTGCCAGCAGTAACAGGGGACCGGTCTACGAGCAGTACTTC. It translates to CASSNRGPVYEQYF.

This chain links TRBV27 with TRBJ2-3; D unclear. The CDR3 has 15 amino acids. Per germline, CDR1 MNHEY and CDR2 SMNVEV (reference sequence). Trimming left V 6 bases short and J 0 bases short, with 13 bases between. CDR3 DNA: TGTGCCAGCAGCCCGACTTCTACTAGCACAGATACGCAGTATTTT. As protein: CASSPTSTSTDTQYF.

The chain combines TRBV4-3 with TRBJ2-3; D remains ambiguous. Germline CDR1 is LGHNA and CDR2 is YSLEER. V gave up 0 bases and J gave up 3 bases, with 10 bases separating them. The CDR3 extends over 15 amino acids. The CDR3 protein is CASSQEERKTDTQYF. DNA for the CDR3: TGCGCCAGCAGCCAAGAGGAGAGAAAGACAGATACGCAGTATTTT.

Points on this clone: This same CDR3 is encoded by further DNA sequences in the sample. The chain is built from TRBV28 and TRBJ1-2; D gene unclear. CDR1 and CDR2 (germline): MDHEN, SYDVKM. The CDR3 has 12 amino acids. Between the trimmed V and J ends, which lost 5 bases and 1 base, there was a span of 5 bases. CDR3 in amino acids: CASSSVNYGYTF. In DNA, the CDR3 is TGTGCCAGCAGTAGTGTTAACTATGGCTACACCTTC.